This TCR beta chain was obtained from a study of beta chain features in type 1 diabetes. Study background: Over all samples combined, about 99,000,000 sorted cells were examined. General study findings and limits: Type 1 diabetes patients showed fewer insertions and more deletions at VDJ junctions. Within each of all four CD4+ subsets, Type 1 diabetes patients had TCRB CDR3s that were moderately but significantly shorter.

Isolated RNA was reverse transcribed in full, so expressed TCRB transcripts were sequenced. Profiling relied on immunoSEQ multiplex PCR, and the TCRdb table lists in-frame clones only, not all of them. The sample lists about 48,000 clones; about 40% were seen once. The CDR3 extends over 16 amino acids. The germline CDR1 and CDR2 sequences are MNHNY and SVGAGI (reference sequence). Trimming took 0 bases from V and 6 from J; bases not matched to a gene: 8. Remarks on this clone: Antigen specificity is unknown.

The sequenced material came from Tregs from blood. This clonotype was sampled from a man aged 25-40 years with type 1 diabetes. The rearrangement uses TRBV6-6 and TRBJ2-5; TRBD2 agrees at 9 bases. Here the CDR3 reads CASSYSSSGISQTQYF. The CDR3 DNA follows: TGTGCCAGCAGTTACTCTTCTAGCGGGATTTCGCAGACCCAGTACTTC.